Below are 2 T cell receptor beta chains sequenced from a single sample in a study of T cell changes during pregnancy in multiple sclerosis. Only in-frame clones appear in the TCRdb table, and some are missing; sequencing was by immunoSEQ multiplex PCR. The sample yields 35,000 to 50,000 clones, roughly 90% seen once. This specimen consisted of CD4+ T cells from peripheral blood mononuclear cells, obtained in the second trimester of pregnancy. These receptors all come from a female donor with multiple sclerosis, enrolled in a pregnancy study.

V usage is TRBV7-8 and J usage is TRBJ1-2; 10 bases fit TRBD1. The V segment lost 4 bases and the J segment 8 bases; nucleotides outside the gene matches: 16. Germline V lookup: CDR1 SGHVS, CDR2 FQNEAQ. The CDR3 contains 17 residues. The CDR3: CASSSPVGTGAGMGYTF. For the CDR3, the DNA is TGTGCCAGCAGCTCACCGGTCGGGACAGGGGCAGGAATGGGCTACACCTTC.

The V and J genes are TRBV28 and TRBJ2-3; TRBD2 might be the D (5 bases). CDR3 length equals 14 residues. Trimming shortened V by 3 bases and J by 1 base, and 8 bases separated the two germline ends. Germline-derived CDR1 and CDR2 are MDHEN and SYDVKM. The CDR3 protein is CASSFSSGTDTQYF. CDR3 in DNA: TGTGCCAGCAGTTTCAGTAGCGGCACAGATACGCAGTATTTT.